A selection of T cell receptor beta chains follows, all from one sample in a study of T cell repertoires in cytomegalovirus infection. Via MiXCR, TCRdb re-called the reads, giving one row per CDR3 protein. The top ten hold less than 10% of the sample, which has roughly 640,000 distinct CDR3 sequences, around 24% seen once. The specimen was CD8+ T cells from PBMCs. The receptors were gathered from a human donor in good health (CMV status not recorded). Some clones in this sample may be carry-over from other donors' samples. CDR3s include the opening cysteine and the closing phenylalanine or tryptophan. Fields, in order: J gene, V gene, D gene, CDR3 protein. A D gene is named only where the DNA matches it firmly.

TRBJ1-4 | TRBV25-1 | - | CASSESSNEKLFF
TRBJ2-1 | TRBV6-5 | TRBD1 | CASSYSGQAGEQFF
TRBJ1-2 | TRBV20-1 | - | CSAHSDGYTF
TRBJ2-3 | TRBV20-1 | TRBD2 | CSARGSGTSDPDTQYF
TRBJ1-1 | TRBV25-1 | TRBD1 | CASSETGVPEAFF
TRBJ2-2 | TRBV28 | - | CASRFGVDGTGELFF
TRBJ1-3 | TRBV7-6 | - | CASSLDSVSGNTIYF
TRBJ2-3 | TRBV20-1 | - | CSARGMVIQTENTQYF
TRBJ2-2 | TRBV12-5 | - | CATRGTNTGELFF
TRBJ1-1 | TRBV28 | TRBD1 | CASRVRDRGPNTEAFF
TRBJ2-6 | TRBV6-8 | - | CASTKLTKMGANVLTF
TRBJ2-3 | TRBV27 | - | CTSSSRDTQYF
TRBJ1-6 | TRBV6-5 | - | CASSYSINPMGLNNSPLHF